Following are 24 T cell receptor beta chains from one sample sequenced in a study of neurological immune-mediated disorders. One entry per CDR3 protein, called by TCRdb with MiXCR from the 5' RACE reads. The sample lists about 49,000 distinct CDR3 sequences, 7% to 10% occurring once. Stated time point: longitudinal time-point 3. The sequencing input was PBMCs. These receptors were obtained from a middle-aged woman in good health.

Many counts were recorded for this clonotype. The rearrangement links TRBV19 to TRBJ1-2, with D possibly TRBD1 on 5 matching bases. CDR1 and CDR2 from the germline V gene are LNHDA and SQIVND (reference sequence). This CDR3 comprises 12 residues. Trimming removed 9 bases at V and 4 bases at J, with 12 bases between. The CDR3 region is CASLDQGYGYTF. In nucleotides, the CDR3 is TGTGCCAGCCTGGATCAGGGCTATGGCTACACCTTC.

The rearrangement links TRBV3-1 to TRBJ2-1; D gene unclear. The CDR3 length is 13 residues. The ends were cut back, 4 bases at V and 5 bases at J, with 9 bases in the middle. Germline V gene lookup returns CDR1 LGHDT and CDR2 YNNKEL (reference sequence). The CDR3 is CASSLFHNNEQFF. The DNA for the CDR3 is TGTGCCAGCAGCCTTTTCCATAACAATGAGCAGTTCTTC.

This clonotype was observed many times. The chain has TRBV2 and TRBJ2-7, with a weak D call TRBD1 (6 bases). CDR1 is SNHLY and CDR2 is FYNNEI in the germline V gene. The CDR3 runs to 12 residues. V lost 8 bases and J 3 bases, leaving 11 bases between the germline ends. The CDR3 spells CASCRGNYEQYF. DNA for the CDR3: TGTGCCAGCTGCAGGGGAAACTACGAGCAGTACTTC.

Comment on this clonotype: The junction departs from germline at one end; a sequencing error may be responsible. V usage is TRBV7-7 and J usage is TRBJ1-3; 8 bases match TRBD1. The CDR3 is made up of 15 amino acids. The germline gives CDR1 SSHAT, CDR2 FNYEAQ (reference sequence). The CDR3 region has the DNA TGTGCTAGCAGCTGGACAGGGAATTTTGGAAACACCATATATTTT. The encoded protein is CASSWTGNFGNTIYF.

This clonotype was recorded at least ten times. The chain is built from TRBV25-1 and TRBJ2-1; 13 bases match TRBD2. This CDR3 region has 15 residues. The ends lost 4 bases at V and 7 bases at J; junction bases unmatched: 4. CDR1 and CDR2 from the germline V gene are MGHDK and SYGVNS. The CDR3 is CASSGPGLAGNEQFF. The CDR3 region has the DNA TGTGCCAGCAGTGGACCGGGACTAGCGGGGAATGAGCAGTTCTTC.

This clonotype was observed many times. The chain has TRBV7-2 and TRBJ2-1; D is uncertain. Trimming left V 6 bases short and J 6 bases short, with 9 bases between. Germline assignment: CDR1 SGHTA and CDR2 FQGNSA. CDR3 size: 12 residues. In DNA form, the CDR3 reads TGTGCCAGCAGTTGGTCACGCAATGAGCAGTTCTTC. Translating gives CASSWSRNEQFF.

This clonotype was detected many times. Here the CDR3 reads CASSREDSSNTEAFF. As DNA, the CDR3 is TGCGCCAGCAGCCGGGAGGACAGCTCGAACACTGAAGCTTTCTTT. V and J are TRBV4-3 and TRBJ1-1, with a weak D call TRBD1 (6 bases). The CDR3 runs to 15 residues. Germline-derived CDR1 and CDR2 are LGHNA and YSLEER. The germline V and J ends were trimmed by 4 bases and 1 base, with 13 bases remaining between them.

This clonotype was seen ten or more times. The chain has TRBV5-1 and TRBJ1-1; 8 bases align to TRBD1. The V segment lost 3 bases and the J segment 8 bases; nucleotides outside the gene matches: 3. The CDR3 length is 12 residues. In germline, CDR1 is SGHRS, CDR2 YFSETQ. Here the CDR3 DNA reads TGCGCCAGCAGCTCCCGGGACAGGGAAGCTTTCTTT. Protein product: CASSSRDREAFF.

This clonotype was counted only a few times. V and J are TRBV5-1 and TRBJ2-2; no clear D. Germline loops: CDR1 SGHRS, CDR2 YFSETQ. Trimming cost V 4 bases and J 0 bases, with 1 base left between them. The CDR3 spans 12 residues. CDR3 protein: CASSANTGELFF. The CDR3 DNA reads TGCGCCAGCAGCGCGAACACCGGGGAGCTGTTTTTT.

This clonotype was observed many times. The CDR3 sequence: CSVGTDGNQPQHF. CDR3 nucleotide sequence: TGCAGCGTTGGGACAGATGGAAATCAGCCCCAGCATTTT. This chain uses TRBV29-1 with TRBJ1-5; perhaps TRBD1 as D (6 bases). CDR1 SQVTM and CDR2 ANQGSEA come from the germline V gene. V was shortened by 4 bases and J by 4 bases, with 11 bases between the two germline ends. CDR3 length equals 13 residues.

At least ten counts were recorded for this clonotype. The J gene is TRBJ2-1, the V gene TRBV12-3 or TRBV12-4, with D hard to call. This CDR3 has 11 residues. The V end was cut by 7 bases, the J end by 4 bases, with 5 bases between. In nucleotides, the CDR3 is TGTGCCAGCATCGGGTACAATGAGCAGTTCTTC. Its protein is CASIGYNEQFF.

This clonotype was found a few times. The genes are TRBV4-1 and TRBJ2-7; 8 nucleotides align to TRBD2. The CDR3 totals 16 residues. Germline-derived CDR1 and CDR2 are MGHRA and YSYEKL. The V and J ends lost 0 bases and 0 bases, in that order; junction bases with no gene match: 4. CDR3 amino acids: CASSQDFGGASYEQYF. The CDR3 region has the DNA TGCGCCAGCAGCCAAGATTTCGGGGGGGCCTCCTACGAGCAGTACTTC.

This clonotype was picked up many times. This chain links TRBV7-2 with TRBJ2-1; 10 nucleotides agree with TRBD2. Germline V lookup: CDR1 SGHTA, CDR2 FQGNSA. The CDR3 length is 16 residues. V lost 5 bases to trimming and J lost 2 bases; unmatched junction nucleotides: 6. CDR3 region: CASSLSSGGTYNEQFF. The CDR3 coding sequence is TGTGCCAGCAGCCTCAGTAGCGGGGGGACCTACAATGAGCAGTTCTTC.

This clonotype was recorded at least ten times. V usage is TRBV5-1 and J usage is TRBJ2-3; tentatively, D is TRBD2 (5 bases). Germline lookup yields CDR1 SGHRS and CDR2 YFSETQ. V dropped 4 bases and J dropped 4 bases, with 22 bases sitting between them. The CDR3 contains 17 residues. The CDR3 sequence: CASSRQFARVSSDTQYF. CDR3 nucleotides: TGCGCCAGCAGCCGGCAATTTGCGCGGGTTTCATCAGATACGCAGTATTTT.

Ten or more counts support this clonotype. The V gene is TRBV7-9, the J gene TRBJ2-1, with D possibly TRBD1 on 7 matching bases. The ends were cut back, 1 base at V and 15 bases at J, with 13 bases in the middle. The germline V gene encodes CDR1 SEHNR and CDR2 FQNEAQ (reference sequence). There are 12 residues in the CDR3. Written as DNA, the CDR3 is TGTGCCAGCAGCTTAGATCGGCAGGGGGGGTTCTTC. This sequence encodes CASSLDRQGGFF.

At least ten counts were recorded for this clonotype. V gene TRBV5-1 combines with J gene TRBJ1-1, with D unresolved. Germline V gene data show CDR1 as SGHRS and CDR2 as YFSETQ. Trimming cost V 4 bases and J 0 bases, with 16 bases left between them. There are 16 residues in the CDR3. The CDR3 loop is CASSPLSKALNTEAFF. DNA for the CDR3: TGCGCCAGCAGCCCGCTGTCTAAGGCCTTGAACACTGAAGCTTTCTTT.

This clonotype has ten or more counts. The chain is built from TRBV20-1 and TRBJ2-5; D is perhaps TRBD1 or TRBD2 (6 bases each). With 6 bases removed from V and 0 bases from J, the gap between germline ends came to 14 bases. CDR3 length equals 14 residues. CDR1 DFQATT and CDR2 SNEGSKA come from the germline V gene (reference sequence). The CDR3 here is CSAPEGGNQETQYF. The CDR3 nucleotides read TGCAGTGCCCCGGAAGGGGGGAACCAAGAGACCCAGTACTTC.

This clonotype has at least ten counts. V gene TRBV5-6 combines with J gene TRBJ1-1; D perhaps matches TRBD1 (5 bases). This CDR3 is built from 17 residues. The V gene's germline CDR1 is SGHDT and CDR2 YYEEEE. Trimming cost V 0 bases and J 0 bases, with 15 bases left between them. The CDR3: CASSLGAGFSMNTEAFF. CDR3 DNA sequence: TGTGCCAGCAGCTTGGGTGCAGGGTTCAGCATGAACACTGAAGCTTTCTTT.

This clonotype was detected ten times or more. This sequence joins TRBV20-1 and TRBJ1-1, with a possible D match to TRBD1 (5 bases). This CDR3 region has 13 residues. V was clipped by 7 bases and J by 8 bases, with 20 bases between them. From germline, CDR1 is DFQATT and CDR2 SNEGSKA (reference sequence). This CDR3 reads CSGTPTIRGEAFF. CDR3 bases: TGCAGTGGAACCCCGACTATACGGGGGGAAGCTTTCTTT.

This clonotype was observed many times. The rearrangement joins TRBV5-5 to TRBJ1-1, with D hard to call. Trimming cost V 1 base and J 3 bases, with 10 bases left between them. The CDR3 loop spans 14 amino acids. Germline loops: CDR1 SGHKS, CDR2 YYEKEE (reference sequence). CDR3 in amino acids: CASSLLLSHTEAFF. For the CDR3, the DNA is TGTGCCAGCAGCTTGCTGCTCAGCCACACTGAAGCTTTCTTT. Combining the CDR3 with reference TRBV5-5 and TRBJ1-1 gives the whole variable domain DAGVTQSPTHLIKTRGQQVTLRCSPISGHKSVSWYQQVLGQGPQFIFQYYEKEERGRGNFPDRFSARQFPNYSSELNVNALLLGDSALYLCASSLLLSHTEAFFGQGTRLTVV.

This clonotype was observed many times. In DNA form, the CDR3 reads TGTGCCAGCAGTGACAATAGCGGGAGCATGTTGCGGGAGCAGTACTTC. This encodes CASSDNSGSMLREQYF. The chain combines TRBV25-1 with TRBJ2-7, with 9 bases aligning to TRBD2. J was trimmed by 7 bases and V by 3 bases; bases with no gene match: 13. The germline V gene has CDR1 MGHDK and CDR2 SYGVNS. The CDR3 totals 16 residues.

This clonotype was counted many times. This chain connects TRBV27 to TRBJ2-7, with 7 bases that match TRBD1. Germline values: CDR1 MNHEY, CDR2 SMNVEV (reference sequence). The CDR3 is 13 residues long. The J segment lost 2 bases and the V segment lost 2 bases, leaving 0 bases of the junction unmatched. As DNA, the CDR3 is TGTGCCAGCAGTTTACAGGGGGCCTACGAGCAGTACTTC. As protein: CASSLQGAYEQYF.

This clonotype was seen ten or more times. V usage is TRBV4-3 and J usage is TRBJ2-7, with D possibly matching TRBD2 (5 bases). The CDR3 is 15 amino acids. Germline values: CDR1 LGHNA, CDR2 YSLEER. Trimming shortened V by 0 bases and J by 0 bases, and 9 bases separated the two germline ends. CDR3 sequence reads: CASSQDRGFSYEQYF. CDR3 DNA: TGCGCCAGCAGCCAAGATCGGGGATTCTCCTACGAGCAGTACTTC.

This clonotype has a count of ten or more. The chain carries TRBV27 and TRBJ2-7; unclear D gene. From germline, CDR1 is MNHEY and CDR2 SMNVEV (reference sequence). This CDR3 is built from 16 residues. V was pared by 4 bases and J by 5 bases, with 21 bases between. This CDR3 reads CASSSTMKGGVDEQYF. The CDR3 DNA reads as TGTGCCAGCAGTTCCACCATGAAGGGTGGAGTGGACGAGCAGTACTTC.